This TCR beta chain emerged from a study of Ad26.COV2.S vaccination and SARS-CoV-2 variants (dated by TCRdb to the early 2020s). Regarding the research as a whole: Vaccine-arm donors came from COV1001, a multicentre, randomized, double-blind, placebo-controlled phase I-IIa trial of Ad26.COV2.S in healthy adults. Ad26.COV2.S was given intramuscularly at 5x10^10 or 1x10^11 viral particles, as a single shot or as two shots 56 days apart. The specificity and breadth of SARS-CoV-2-reactive T cell receptors after Ad26.COV2.S vaccination were assessed by TCRbeta repertoire sequencing. A total of roughly 32 samples were included in the TCR-sequenced set, comprising approximately 20 Ad26.COV2.S vaccine recipients, 5 placebo recipients and 8 SARS-CoV-2 convalescent individuals. Participants in the trial were split at random into five groups of five each, receiving low-dose or high-dose Ad26.COV2.S once or twice, or else placebo on both occasions. Throughout the experiments and outcome assessment, investigators stayed blinded to trial group allocation. What the study reported, not specific to this receptor: The study was not powered for comparison of responses between vaccine doses or regimens. Substantial breadth of spike-specific CD8+ and CD4+ T cell responses was reported after vaccination. Vaccine and placebo recipients had comparable non-spike TCR breadth, which fits with the vaccine containing only spike. The authors noted that the TCR breadth and depth analyses may have underestimated total T cell responses. Ad26.COV2.S recipients had higher spike-specific TCR breadth than placebo recipients (P = 0.0014).

The germline ends are 8 bases apart after V is trimmed by 3 bases and J by 3 bases. From a lookup of the germline V gene, CDR1 and CDR2 are MNHNS and SASEGT. The CDR3 holds 13 amino acids from the cysteine to the phenylalanine. Only the CDR3 DNA is retained, 39 bases long and in frame from the first base. This clone was counted a few times. The specificity of this receptor is unknown. Base quality data are lacking; no much larger clone is found one base away. TCRbeta CDR3 regions were sequenced with the immunoSEQ Assay. After extraction, genomic DNA underwent amplification by bias-controlled multiplex PCR, followed by high-throughput sequencing. The published analysis was carried out like this. Collapsing and filtering of sequences were performed to quantify the absolute abundance of each unique TCRbeta CDR3 region. T cell fraction was estimated by normalization of TCRbeta template counts to usable DNA, with usable DNA being measured through amplification of reference genes present in all nucleated cells. Repertoire TCRs were annotated as SARS-CoV-2-specific by exact matching of V gene, CDR3 amino acid sequence and J gene to a known reactive TCR set. The reference SARS-CoV-2 TCR set was obtained from MIRA and was filtered for enrichment in COVID-19-positive ImmuneCODE repertoires, whereby public or cross-reactive TCRs were removed. Using the MIRA antigens, annotated TCRs were further analysed by specific ORF or by position within an ORF. Breadth was defined as the number of annotated unique rearrangements divided by the total number of unique productive rearrangements, and depth was defined as the summed frequency of the annotated unique rearrangements. Two-sided Wilcoxon rank-sum tests were applied when comparing TCR breadth between groups. TCRdb took this table from immuneACCESS and kept in-frame rearrangements with V and J called. Such tables lack part of the clones; where checked against another copy, unresolved V genes explain under half of the gap, and the rest is unexplained. The DNA gave D and trimming, while V, J and clone size come from that table. The sample table holds under 300,000 clones, of which around nine tenths were seen once. The ten largest clones capture nearly 3% of the sample.

The label giving this sample's treatment or condition can be read as: around 19 received Ad26.COV2.S at low or high dose, single or two shots; several received placebo; per-sample allocation not given. For vaccine and placebo recipients, the sequenced repertoires came from samples collected on day 63 after the first injection. In Cohort 1b, fewer than 30 adults aged 18-55 years were enrolled at a single site in Boston, USA, between 29 July and 7 August 2020. Ad26.COV2.S consisted of a replication-incompetent adenovirus type 26 vector by which a prefusion-stabilized SARS-CoV-2 spike protein from the original Wuhan strain was expressed.

The chain links TRBV6-1 with TRBJ1-2; no D gene is confidently identified. This specimen was peripheral blood, taken in a trial of Ad26.COV2.S vaccine versus placebo. This clonotype was obtained from a person between 18 and 60 years old who received the Ad26.COV2.S COVID-19 vaccine or a placebo. The nucleotide sequence reads as follows: TGTGCCAGCAGTGACGGGCGGTACTATGGCTACACCTTC. Translated, this is CASSDGRYYGYTF.